The clone carrying this T cell receptor (beta chain) was seen at least ten times. Each CDR3 protein is one row after TCRdb ran MiXCR on the RT-PCR reads. This table holds around 700,000 distinct CDR3 sequences, approximately 14% found once. V dropped 6 bases and J dropped 8; count of bases not matched to a gene: 10. This CDR3 region has 15 residues. In germline, CDR1 is DFQATT, CDR2 SNEGSKA (reference sequence). This TCR was recovered from a female donor in good health, serving as a healthy control. The sample taken for sequencing was memory CD4+ T cells from blood. The rearrangement joins TRBV20-1 to TRBJ1-6, with 10 bases aligning to TRBD1. The CDR3 loop reads CSAGGGTGADSPLHF. CDR3 DNA sequence: TGCAGTGCCGGGGGGGGGACAGGGGCTGATTCACCCCTCCACTTT.